This T cell receptor beta chain was identified in a study of cytomegalovirus exposure and HLA in healthy donors. Study-wide results and caveats: Per a later analysis, about 18,000 TCR beta sequences showed association with HLA alleles at 0.05 false discovery rate. Analyses of presence and absence presupposed an approximately uniform sequencing depth across donors.

The primer mix had 60 Vbeta and 13 Jbeta primers. TCRdb keeps only in-frame clones here, not all; method: immunoSEQ multiplex PCR. The sample includes about 80,000 clones, almost 80% of them seen just once. This clone has just one count. The antigen is undetermined. Germline CDR1 reads KGHSH; CDR2 reads LQKENI. After removal of 4 bases from V and 8 bases from J, the junction contained 6 bases not matched to a gene. CDR3 length: 14 residues. Sequencing was carried out using PBMCs. The chain combines TRBV18 with TRBJ2-1; 9 nucleotides match TRBD1. This TCR derives from a woman in her thirties or forties in good health and CMV-seropositive. The CDR3 DNA sequence: TGTGCCAGCTCACGAACCACAGGGGGCGATGAGCAGTTCTTC. Amino acid sequence: CASSRTTGGDEQFF.